This is a list of T cell receptor beta chains from one sample in a study of blood T cell repertoires in COVID-19. TCRdb's copy holds only in-frame clones and misses some; the assay was immunoSEQ multiplex PCR. Here the sample spans about 310,000 clones, about 85% being singletons. The sample was peripheral blood. The receptors originated from a young man with active or convalescent COVID-19. Each CDR3 is given with its conserved first and last residue. Fields, in order: D gene, J gene, V gene, clone size, CDR3 DNA, CDR3 protein. D genes are given only for firm matches. The size entry is marked missing in some rows and otherwise reads once, few, many or a size class.

NA	TRBJ1-1	TRBV6-5	NA	TGTGCCAGCAGTTCGGGGGAGATTGAAGCTTTCTTT	CASSSGEIEAFF
NA	TRBJ2-5	TRBV7-6	few	TGTGCCAGCAGCTTAAACTCGGGAGAGGTGGAGACCCAGTACTTC	CASSLNSGEVETQYF
NA	TRBJ1-2	TRBV28	NA	TGTGCCAGCAGTTTAGCAGGGGAAGGCTACACCTTC	CASSLAGEGYTF
NA	TRBJ1-5	TRBV18	NA	TGTGCCAGCTCACCATCAGGGTTTGATCAGCCCCAGCATTTT	CASSPSGFDQPQHF
TRBD1	TRBJ2-1	TRBV10-1	NA	TGCGCCAGCAGTGACCCGGGACAGGGAGGGAATGAGCAGTTCTTC	CASSDPGQGGNEQFF
TRBD1	TRBJ1-6	TRBV13	NA	TGTGCCAGCAGCCGAAACAGGGGGCGAGGACGAACGGAATCACCCCTCCACTTT	CASSRNRGRGRTESPLHF
TRBD1	TRBJ1-1	TRBV5-6	NA	TGTGCCAGCAGCTGGGGACAGGCGAACACTGAAGCTTTCTTT	CASSWGQANTEAFF
NA	TRBJ2-7	TRBV15	NA	TGTGCCACCAGCAGAGACTTGGGGGCACTCTACGAGCAGTACTTC	CATSRDLGALYEQYF
NA	TRBJ1-4	TRBV5-1	NA	TGCGCCAGCAGCTTGGCCGGTTCGGGACATAGGAATGAAAAACTGTTTTTT	CASSLAGSGHRNEKLFF
TRBD2	TRBJ2-2	TRBV9	NA	TGTGCCAGCAGCGTAGGGCTAGCGGGGGGCCCCACCGGGGAGCTGTTTTTT	CASSVGLAGGPTGELFF
NA	TRBJ1-5	TRBV7-2	NA	TGTGCCAGCAGCTTACCCGGTCAGGGATGGCCCCAGCATTTT	CASSLPGQGWPQHF
TRBD2	TRBJ2-1	TRBV11-2	NA	TGTGCCAGCAGCCCTCATCCTAGCGGGGGGGCGTTTTATGAGCAGTTCTTC	CASSPHPSGGAFYEQFF
TRBD2	TRBJ2-7	TRBV28	NA	TGTGCCAGCAGATCGTACCGGGAGGGCGAGCAGTACTTC	CASRSYREGEQYF
NA	TRBJ2-1	TRBV5-1	few	TGCGCCAGCAGCTTGGATAGGGGATGGGGCTACAATGAGCAGTTCTTC	CASSLDRGWGYNEQFF
TRBD2	TRBJ2-2	TRBV7-2	few	TGTGCCAGCAGCTGGAGGGCGACTAGCACTGGGGAGCTGTTTTTT	CASSWRATSTGELFF
NA	TRBJ1-6	TRBV14	NA	TGTGCCAGCAGCCAATCTCTAACAGGGACATCCCCCCTCCACTTT	CASSQSLTGTSPLHF
TRBD1	TRBJ1-1	TRBV4-1	NA	TGCGCCAGCAGCCCCGCCCAGGGGGCGAACACTGAAGCTTTCTTT	CASSPAQGANTEAFF
TRBD1	TRBJ1-5	TRBV7-9	NA	TGTGCCAGCAGCTTAGCGGTTGGGGACAGGTCAAATCAGCCCCAGCATTTT	CASSLAVGDRSNQPQHF
NA	TRBJ1-4	TRBV25-1	NA	TGTGCCAGCAGTGAATTTAGATTTGCTAATGAAAAACTGTTTTTT	CASSEFRFANEKLFF
TRBD2	TRBJ2-3	TRBV5-6	once	TGTGCCAGCAGCCCCTCACCGCGGGGGGGCACAGATACGCAGTATTTT	CASSPSPRGGTDTQYF
NA	TRBJ1-5	TRBV18	NA	TGTGCCAGCTCACTCCTTGACTCACCGCCCCAGCATTTT	CASSLLDSPPQHF
NA	TRBJ1-1	TRBV12-3/TRBV12-4	NA	TGTGCCAGCAGATCGACAGAAATCCTTGAAGCTTTCTTT	CASRSTEILEAFF
TRBD1	TRBJ2-7	TRBV6-4	once	TGTGCCAGCAGTGACTCCCCGGGACAGGGACGAGGCGAGCAGTACTTC	CASSDSPGQGRGEQYF
NA	TRBJ2-5	TRBV29-1	NA	TGCAGCGTTGAACTGGCCGAAGAGACCCAGTACTTC	CSVELAEETQYF
TRBD2	TRBJ2-7	TRBV10-3	NA	TGTGCCATCAGTGCCCAGACTAGCCATTCCTACGAGCAGTACTTC	CAISAQTSHSYEQYF
NA	TRBJ2-7	TRBV5-1	few	TGCGCCAGCAGCCTGCGGGACGGATCTCCTACTAATCCCTACGAGCAGTACTTC	CASSLRDGSPTNPYEQYF
NA	TRBJ1-2	TRBV4-1	once	TGCGCCAGCAGCCAAGATAGGGGGAGCAGCTATGGCTACACCTTC	CASSQDRGSSYGYTF
NA	TRBJ2-2	TRBV20-1	once	TGCAGTGCTAGTAACAGCCGAACCGGGGAGCTGTTTTTT	CSASNSRTGELFF
TRBD1	TRBJ1-4	TRBV27	NA	TGTGCCAGCAGCCCCAGGGGGCGTAATGAAAAACTGTTTTTT	CASSPRGRNEKLFF
NA	TRBJ2-5	TRBV7-9	once	TGTGCCAGCAGCTTAGCCCAGGGGAAAGAGACCCAGTACTTC	CASSLAQGKETQYF
NA	TRBJ1-6	TRBV11-2	NA	TGTGCCAGCAGCTTACCTTCGCGTACGGTATCAAATTCACCCCTCCACTTT	CASSLPSRTVSNSPLHF
TRBD1	TRBJ2-7	TRBV6-2/TRBV6-3	NA	TGTGCCAGCAGACCTCATTCCGGGACAGGGAAATATGAGAAGGTCGGCGAGCAGTACTTC	CASRPHSGTGKYEKVGEQYF
TRBD1	TRBJ2-7	TRBV19	NA	TGTGCCAGTAGTATAGTTGCAGGGGGAGAGTACGAGCAGTACTTC	CASSIVAGGEYEQYF
NA	TRBJ1-4	TRBV7-8	NA	TGTGCCAGCAGCTTGATTACGGGAAGTAGGGAAAAACTGTTTTTT	CASSLITGSREKLFF
NA	TRBJ1-2	TRBV7-8	NA	TGTGCCAGCAGCTTAGACAGGGCTCAGGGTGGCTACACCTTC	CASSLDRAQGGYTF
NA	TRBJ1-1	TRBV3-1/TRBV3-2	NA	TGTGCCAGCAGCCCTAATCCGTGGCGGTCTGAAGCTTTCTTT	CASSPNPWRSEAFF
TRBD2	TRBJ2-1	TRBV7-3	NA	TGTGCCAGCTCCCAGGGACTAGCGGGAAACAATGAGCAGTTCTTC	CASSQGLAGNNEQFF
TRBD2	TRBJ2-7	TRBV3-1/TRBV3-2	NA	TGTGCCAGCAGCCAACGACTAGCGGGTCCCTACGAGCAGTACTTC	CASSQRLAGPYEQYF
TRBD2	TRBJ2-7	TRBV27	NA	TGTGCCAGCAGTTCCCGACTAGCGGGAGAGGTCGAGCAGTACTTC	CASSSRLAGEVEQYF
TRBD2	TRBJ2-5	TRBV3-1/TRBV3-2	NA	TGTGCCAGCAGCCACACTCTCCTAGCGGGAGCAGAGACCCAGTACTTC	CASSHTLLAGAETQYF
NA	TRBJ1-5	TRBV11-2	NA	TGTGCCAGCAGCCCGACTGTTGGCAATCAGCCCCAGCATTTT	CASSPTVGNQPQHF
NA	TRBJ1-3	TRBV27	once	TGTGCCAGCAGTCTTAACCTGGGGACTGTCTTTGCTGGAAACACCATATATTTT	CASSLNLGTVFAGNTIYF